In this sample, the clone carrying this T cell receptor beta chain turned up once. Its antigen is as yet unknown. The data are from a study of radiation and T cells in renal cell carcinoma. Clones were read by immunoSEQ multiplex PCR, and TCRdb kept only the in-frame ones, dropping some. This sample carries around 180,000 clones, roughly nine tenths of them seen once, and the ten largest clones take 10% to 12%. Overall study results and limits: In blood, top tumor clones expanded by 2 weeks, shrinking by 4.

Regarding time point: blood 4 weeks post-SBRT, at nephrectomy. Sample treatment: 15 Gy SBRT to primary tumor, nephrectomy 4 weeks later. Nephrectomy followed 15 Gy stereotactic body radiation by 4 weeks. After SBRT, blood was collected at 2 and 4 weeks, plus baseline. This renal cell carcinoma was of the clear cell type. The CDR3 is made up of 14 amino acids. V gave up 7 bases and J gave up 3 bases; unmatched junction bases: 7. Per the germline V gene, CDR1 is MNHNS and CDR2 is SASEGT. The chain couples TRBV6-1 to TRBJ1-1; 8 nucleotides match TRBD1. Specimen: blood, collected from a patient whose treatment included radiotherapy and nephrectomy. This clonotype was sampled from a woman aged 50 to 60 with renal cell carcinoma. This CDR3 is CASIRTGRDTEAFF. DNA of the CDR3: TGTGCCAGCATACGGACAGGGAGGGACACTGAAGCTTTCTTT.